A single sample is the source of the 16 T cell receptor beta chains below, sequenced in a study of cytomegalovirus exposure and HLA in healthy donors. Measured with immunoSEQ multiplex PCR; TCRdb has only the in-frame clones, and not every one. The table lists about 160,000 clones, about nine tenths of them singletons. The sequenced material came from PBMCs. These receptors came from a woman under 40 in good health and CMV-seronegative.

The chain links TRBV28 to TRBJ1-2; the match to TRBD1 covers 7 bases. V lost 5 bases, J lost 0 bases, and 6 bases stayed unmatched. The CDR3 contains 15 residues. Germline V gene data show CDR1 as MDHEN and CDR2 as SYDVKM. The CDR3 spells CASSPGTEANYGYTF. DNA of the CDR3: TGTGCCAGCAGTCCTGGGACAGAAGCTAACTATGGCTACACCTTC.

Comments on this clone: This sample includes further DNA sequences coding for the same CDR3. The chain couples TRBV9 to TRBJ2-3; D gene unclear. Germline CDR1 is SGDLS and CDR2 is YYNGEE. The V end was cut by 0 bases, the J end by 0 bases, with 5 bases between. This CDR3 is built from 14 residues. This CDR3 is CASSVDGSTDTQYF. The CDR3 nucleotides are TGTGCCAGCAGCGTAGACGGTAGCACAGATACGCAGTATTTT. The variable domain in full, completed from reference TRBV9 and TRBJ2-3, reads DSGVTQTPKHLITATGQRVTLRCSPRSGDLSVYWYQQSLDQGLQFLIQYYNGEERAKGNILERFSAQQFPDLHSELNLSSLELGDSALYFCASSVDGSTDTQYFGPGTRLTVL.

The genes are TRBV15 and TRBJ2-1; TRBD2 agrees at 7 bases. This CDR3 has 18 amino acids. The junction had 13 bases not matched to a gene; V was cut back by 3 bases and J by 2 bases. Germline V gene lookup returns CDR1 LNHNV and CDR2 YYDKDF (reference sequence). The CDR3 nucleotides read TGTGCCACCAGCAGTAGTTTAAGACTAGCCCCAACCTACAATGAGCAGTTCTTC. Translation gives CATSSSLRLAPTYNEQFF.

In its sample, this clone was seen once. The V and J genes are TRBV2 and TRBJ1-1, with D unresolved. The CDR3 consists of 13 residues. V was shortened by 2 bases and J by 0 bases, with 4 bases between the two germline ends. CDR1 SNHLY and CDR2 FYNNEI come from the germline V gene. This chain's CDR3 is CASSEWLNTEAFF. The CDR3 DNA reads TGTGCCAGCAGTGAATGGCTGAACACTGAAGCTTTCTTT.

This clone has a single count. The chain couples TRBV15 to TRBJ1-1; D is ambiguous. CDR1 is LNHNV, CDR2 YYDKDF, per germline (reference sequence). The CDR3 sequence is 15 residues long. The V gene lost 5 bases and the J gene lost 1 base, with 14 bases spanning the gap. The CDR3: CATSPETVKNTEAFF. In nucleotides, the CDR3 is TGTGCCACCAGCCCCGAGACTGTTAAGAACACTGAAGCTTTCTTT.

CDR3 DNA sequence: TGTGCCAGCAGCTCTGAGACAGCCCCTTCGGGTGGCTACACCTTC. Translation gives CASSSETAPSGGYTF. The chain combines TRBV7-8 with TRBJ1-2; tentatively, D is TRBD1 (5 bases). Trimming removed 4 bases at V and 7 bases at J, with 19 bases between. The CDR3 has 15 residues. The germline CDR1 and CDR2 sequences are SGHVS and FQNEAQ.

In its sample, this clone was seen once. The chain couples TRBV9 to TRBJ2-1; 9 bases match TRBD1. Germline CDR1 is SGDLS and CDR2 is YYNGEE. The V and J ends lost 4 bases and 2 bases, in that order; junction bases with no gene match: 10. This CDR3 spans 17 amino acids. The CDR3 sequence is CASSSAHRTGAYNEQFF. DNA for the CDR3: TGTGCCAGCAGCTCAGCCCATAGGACAGGGGCCTACAATGAGCAGTTCTTC.

The rearrangement joins TRBV7-9 to TRBJ2-7; TRBD1 matches 7 bases. The germline gives CDR1 SEHNR, CDR2 FQNEAQ (reference sequence). This CDR3 comprises 15 residues. Trimming took 5 bases from V and 5 from J; bases not matched to a gene: 12. The CDR3 spells CASSPPGQPTHEQYF. CDR3 in DNA: TGTGCCAGCAGCCCTCCGGGACAGCCAACCCACGAGCAGTACTTC.

The genes are TRBV12-5 and TRBJ2-1, with 7 bases identical to TRBD1. After removal of 5 bases from V and 7 bases from J, the junction contained 8 bases not matched to a gene. The CDR3 extends over 14 amino acids. CDR1 is LGHNT and CDR2 is FRNRAP in the germline V gene. The CDR3 reads CASGIDRASNEQFF. CDR3 sequence (DNA): TGTGCTAGTGGTATCGACAGGGCTAGTAATGAGCAGTTCTTC.

The chain is built from TRBV27 and TRBJ2-2; 8 positions agree with TRBD2. The length of the CDR3 is 15 residues. The V segment lost 2 bases and the J segment 2 bases; nucleotides outside the gene matches: 1. CDR1 is MNHEY and CDR2 is SMNVEV in the germline V gene (reference sequence). The CDR3 DNA reads TGTGCCAGCAGTTTAACTAGCGGAAACACCGGGGAGCTGTTTTTT. This translates into CASSLTSGNTGELFF.

V usage is TRBV4-1 and J usage is TRBJ2-5; the D is unclear. The V end lost 0 bases, the J end lost 0 bases, and 8 bases lay between the germline ends. Germline-derived CDR1 and CDR2 are MGHRA and YSYEKL. CDR3 size: 15 residues. The CDR3: CASSQELSHQETQYF. The CDR3 DNA reads TGCGCCAGCAGCCAAGAGTTGAGCCACCAAGAGACCCAGTACTTC.

The V and J genes are TRBV27 and TRBJ2-2, with unresolved D. There are 11 residues in the CDR3. From germline, CDR1 is MNHEY and CDR2 SMNVEV (reference sequence). Trimming shortened V by 0 bases and J by 8 bases, and 1 base separated the two germline ends. The CDR3: CASSLSGELFF. In nucleotides, the CDR3 is TGTGCCAGCAGTTTATCTGGGGAGCTGTTTTTT.

The chain links TRBV9 to TRBJ2-1; 8 bases agree with TRBD1. The CDR3 consists of 14 residues. V lost 2 bases and J lost 3; bases outside the gene matches: 1. Germline V lookup: CDR1 SGDLS, CDR2 YYNGEE. The CDR3 reads CASSVGQGYNEQFF. The CDR3 DNA is TGTGCCAGCAGCGTCGGACAGGGCTACAATGAGCAGTTCTTC. The full variable domain, in which reference TRBV9 and TRBJ2-1 provide the parts outside the CDR3, is DSGVTQTPKHLITATGQRVTLRCSPRSGDLSVYWYQQSLDQGLQFLIQYYNGEERAKGNILERFSAQQFPDLHSELNLSSLELGDSALYFCASSVGQGYNEQFFGPGTRLTVL.

The chain recombines TRBV14 with TRBJ2-3; perhaps TRBD1 as D (7 bases). The length of the CDR3 is 18 residues. V was pared by 3 bases and J by 6 bases, with 25 bases between. Germline assignment: CDR1 SGHDN and CDR2 FVKESK. CDR3 nucleotide sequence: TGTGCCAGCAGCCACCCCCCCGGAGGGGGCAGGGTTGGGGATACGCAGTATTTT. Protein product: CASSHPPGGGRVGDTQYF. Full variable domain (remainder filled in from reference TRBV14 and TRBJ2-3): EAGVTQFPSHSVIEKGQTVTLRCDPISGHDNLYWYRRVMGKEIKFLLHFVKESKQDESGMPNNRFLAERTGGTYSTLKVQPAELEDSGVYFCASSHPPGGGRVGDTQYFGPGTRLTVL.

The V call is TRBV6-6, the J call TRBJ1-2, with D unresolved. CDR3 length: 12 amino acids. Trimming pared 4 bases from V and 4 bases from J, leaving 7 bases between. Germline CDR1 reads MNHNY; CDR2 reads SVGAGI (reference sequence). The CDR3 sequence is CASSLDPYGYTF. CDR3 nucleotide sequence: TGTGCCAGCAGTTTGGACCCCTATGGCTACACCTTC.

The rearrangement joins TRBV12-5 to TRBJ1-1, with D perhaps matching TRBD1 (6 bases). The CDR3 covers 16 residues. The V and J ends lost 0 bases and 7 bases respectively, with 18 bases between them. Germline-derived CDR1 and CDR2 are LGHNT and FRNRAP. The CDR3 bases are TGTGCTAGTGGTTTGGTAGGACTTGGGGGCCAAGGTGAAGCTTTCTTT. The encoded protein is CASGLVGLGGQGEAFF.